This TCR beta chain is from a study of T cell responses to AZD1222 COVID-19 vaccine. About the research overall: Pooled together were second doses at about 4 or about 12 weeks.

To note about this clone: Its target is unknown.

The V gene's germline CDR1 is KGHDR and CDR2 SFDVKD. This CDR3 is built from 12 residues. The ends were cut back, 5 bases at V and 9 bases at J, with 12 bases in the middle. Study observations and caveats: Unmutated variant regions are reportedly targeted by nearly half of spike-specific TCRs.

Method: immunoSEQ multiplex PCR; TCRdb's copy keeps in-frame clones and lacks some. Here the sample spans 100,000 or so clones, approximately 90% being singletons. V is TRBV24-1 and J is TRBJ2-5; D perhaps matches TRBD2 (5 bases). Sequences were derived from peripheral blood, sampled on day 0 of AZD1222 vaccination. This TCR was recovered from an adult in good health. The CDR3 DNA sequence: TGTGCCACCAGTGTACCTACCGGGGCCCAGTACTTC. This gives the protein CATSVPTGAQYF.